In this sample, the clone carrying this T cell receptor (beta chain) turned up many times. Antigen: not known. This sample was taken from a study of T cell repertoires in cytomegalovirus infection. Study-level background: Recently identified HLA-C-restricted CMV epitopes were used, and well-studied HLA-B-restricted CMV epitopes were used as well. Indicated by public TCR beta signatures were CMV infection and matching HLA type.

MiXCR, run by TCRdb on the reads, gives a single entry per CDR3 protein. The profile shows 75,000 to 100,000 distinct CDR3 sequences, less than 30% of them singletons. Study-level points and caveats: The ex vivo response showed dominance by HLA-C-restricted CMV-specific TCR beta clonotypes.

CDR1 LGHNA and CDR2 YNFKEQ come from the germline V gene. Trimming shortened V by 1 base and J by 0 bases, and 3 bases separated the two germline ends. CDR3 length: 14 residues. Sequences were derived from CD8+ T cells from cultured PBMCs, sampled from culture after CMV antigen stimulation. The receptor's source is a human donor in good health (CMV status not recorded). Some clones in this sample may be carry-over from other donors' samples. The chain uses TRBV4-2 and TRBJ2-2, with D unresolved. CDR3 protein: CASSQVPNTGELFF. CDR3 DNA sequence: TGTGCCAGCAGCCAAGTCCCGAACACCGGGGAGCTGTTTTTT.